These T cell receptor beta chains were read from a single sample in a study of blood T cell repertoires in COVID-19. Some clones are missing from TCRdb's copy, which holds only in-frame ones; the method was immunoSEQ multiplex PCR. This sample has over 200,000 clones, with 88% found just once. The sample comprised PBMCs or T cells enriched from blood (not recorded which). Receptor source: a woman aged 25 to 39 who had been exposed to COVID-19. The CDR3 runs from the conserved cysteine through the conserved F or W. D genes are given only for firm matches. Not every row has a clone size; where given, it reads once, few, many or a size class.

size: -; V: TRBV29-1; D: -; J: TRBJ2-7; CDR3: CSVVGRGTEQYF; DNA: TGCAGCGTTGTAGGGCGGGGAACCGAGCAGTACTTC
size: -; V: TRBV27; D: -; J: TRBJ2-1; CDR3: CASSLAPGAYNEQFF; DNA: TGTGCCAGCAGTTTGGCCCCGGGGGCCTACAATGAGCAGTTCTTC
size: -; V: TRBV11-2; D: TRBD1; J: TRBJ2-1; CDR3: CASSQGTGGSSYNEQFF; DNA: TGTGCCAGCAGCCAAGGGACAGGGGGCTCGTCCTACAATGAGCAGTTCTTC
size: -; V: TRBV10-2; D: -; J: TRBJ2-1; CDR3: CASSQVSSYNEQFF; DNA: TGCGCCAGCAGCCAAGTGAGCTCCTACAATGAGCAGTTCTTC
size: -; V: TRBV15; D: TRBD2; J: TRBJ2-3; CDR3: CATSSGRATDTQYF; DNA: TGTGCCACCAGCAGCGGGAGGGCCACAGATACGCAGTATTTT
size: -; V: TRBV5-1; D: TRBD1; J: TRBJ1-1; CDR3: CASRRDSRTEAFF; DNA: TGCGCCAGCAGGCGGGACAGTCGAACTGAAGCTTTCTTT
size: -; V: TRBV11-3; D: TRBD2; J: TRBJ2-3; CDR3: CASSRGADTQYF; DNA: TGTGCCAGCAGCCGGGGGGCAGATACGCAGTATTTT
size: -; V: TRBV30; D: -; J: TRBJ1-1; CDR3: CAWTLRAETEAFF; DNA: TGTGCCTGGACCCTGAGGGCAGAAACTGAAGCTTTCTTT
size: many; V: TRBV10-1; D: -; J: TRBJ2-3; CDR3: CASSEGLEADTQYF; DNA: TGCGCCAGCAGTGAGGGTCTAGAGGCAGATACGCAGTATTTT
size: -; V: TRBV3-1/TRBV3-2; D: TRBD1; J: TRBJ2-5; CDR3: CASSLRTGAYQETQYF; DNA: TGTGCCAGCAGCTTACGGACAGGAGCGTACCAAGAGACCCAGTACTTC
size: -; V: TRBV5-4; D: -; J: TRBJ1-1; CDR3: CASSDRNTEAFF; DNA: TGTGCCAGCAGCGACAGGAACACTGAAGCTTTCTTT
size: -; V: TRBV7-2; D: -; J: TRBJ2-7; CDR3: CASLGQRDQPYEQYF; DNA: TGTGCCAGCTTGGGGCAGCGAGACCAGCCCTACGAGCAGTACTTC
size: -; V: TRBV6-5; D: TRBD2; J: TRBJ2-7; CDR3: CASRTAGELYEQYF; DNA: TGTGCCAGCAGGACAGCGGGGGAATTATACGAGCAGTACTTC
size: -; V: TRBV10-3; D: -; J: TRBJ1-6; CDR3: CAISDSTDRSPLHF; DNA: TGTGCCATCAGTGACTCCACTGATCGGTCACCCCTCCACTTT
size: -; V: TRBV21-1; D: -; J: TRBJ2-3; CDR3: CASSKIALWGRIDTQYF; DNA: TGTGCCAGCAGCAAAATCGCGCTATGGGGGAGGATAGATACGCAGTATTTT
size: once; V: TRBV5-1; D: -; J: TRBJ1-2; CDR3: CASSPGAGDYGYTF; DNA: TGCGCCAGCAGCCCAGGTGCGGGGGACTATGGCTACACCTTC
size: -; V: TRBV5-5; D: TRBD1; J: TRBJ2-7; CDR3: CASSLMQGAYEQYF; DNA: TGTGCCAGCAGCTTAATGCAGGGGGCCTACGAGCAGTACTTC
size: -; V: TRBV4-2; D: TRBD1; J: TRBJ1-4; CDR3: CASSQRGQGNEKLFF; DNA: TGTGCCAGCAGCCAAAGGGGACAGGGGAATGAAAAACTGTTTTTT
size: -; V: TRBV7-9; D: -; J: TRBJ1-2; CDR3: CASSPLREPINENYGYTF; DNA: TGTGCCAGCAGCCCCCTGAGGGAGCCCATAAACGAAAACTATGGCTACACCTTC
size: -; V: TRBV24-1; D: -; J: TRBJ2-1; CDR3: CATRDSYNEQFF; DNA: TGTGCCACCAGGGACAGCTACAATGAGCAGTTCTTC
size: -; V: TRBV11-2; D: TRBD1; J: TRBJ2-5; CDR3: CATQTGGGETQYF; DNA: TGTGCCACCCAAACAGGGGGCGGGGAGACCCAGTACTTC
size: -; V: TRBV4-1; D: -; J: TRBJ2-7; CDR3: CASSQSTGQRSYEQYF; DNA: TGCGCCAGCAGCCAATCCACCGGACAGCGCTCCTACGAGCAGTACTTC
size: -; V: TRBV6-5; D: -; J: TRBJ2-2; CDR3: CASRPGVDTGELFF; DNA: TGTGCCAGCAGGCCAGGGGTGGACACCGGGGAGCTGTTTTTT
size: few; V: TRBV9; D: -; J: TRBJ2-5; CDR3: CASSLGQGGDETQYF; DNA: TGTGCCAGCAGCCTTGGACAGGGAGGGGACGAGACCCAGTACTTC
size: -; V: TRBV4-1; D: TRBD2; J: TRBJ2-3; CDR3: CASSQEVAAGSRTDTQYF; DNA: TGCGCCAGCAGCCAAGAGGTCGCAGCGGGAAGTAGGACAGATACGCAGTATTTT
size: -; V: TRBV5-6; D: -; J: TRBJ2-7; CDR3: CASSFQVSSYEQYF; DNA: TGTGCCAGCAGCTTCCAGGTGAGCTCCTACGAGCAGTACTTC